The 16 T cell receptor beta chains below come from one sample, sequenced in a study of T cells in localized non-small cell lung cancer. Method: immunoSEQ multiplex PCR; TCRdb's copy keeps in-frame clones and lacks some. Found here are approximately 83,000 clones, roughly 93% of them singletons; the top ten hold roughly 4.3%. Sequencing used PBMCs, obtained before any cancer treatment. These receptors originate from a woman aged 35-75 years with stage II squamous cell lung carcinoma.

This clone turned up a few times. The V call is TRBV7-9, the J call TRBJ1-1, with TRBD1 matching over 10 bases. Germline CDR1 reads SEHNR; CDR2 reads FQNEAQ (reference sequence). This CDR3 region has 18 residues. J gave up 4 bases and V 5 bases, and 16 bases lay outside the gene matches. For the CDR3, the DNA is TGTGCCAGCAGCCCCCCAAGCCCCGGGACAGGGGTAGGCACTGAAGCTTTCTTT. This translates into CASSPPSPGTGVGTEAFF.

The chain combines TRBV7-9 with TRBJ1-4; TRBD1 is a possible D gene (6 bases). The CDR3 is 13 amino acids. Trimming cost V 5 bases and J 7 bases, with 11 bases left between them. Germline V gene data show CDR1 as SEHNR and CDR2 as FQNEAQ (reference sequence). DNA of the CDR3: TGTGCCAGCAGCCTGGGGGCTGGTGAAAAACTGTTTTTT. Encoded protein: CASSLGAGEKLFF. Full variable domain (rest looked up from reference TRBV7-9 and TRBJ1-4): DTGVSQNPRHKITKRGQNVTFRCDPISEHNRLYWYRQTLGQGPEFLTYFQNEAQLEKSRLLSDRFSAERPKGSFSTLEIQRTEQGDSAMYLCASSLGAGEKLFFGSGTQLSVL.

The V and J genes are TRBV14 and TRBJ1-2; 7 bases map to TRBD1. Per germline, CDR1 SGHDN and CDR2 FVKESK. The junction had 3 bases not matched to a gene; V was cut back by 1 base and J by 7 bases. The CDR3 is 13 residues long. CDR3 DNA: TGTGCCAGCAGCCAAGGACAGGGAGGTGGCTACACCTTC. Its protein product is CASSQGQGGGYTF.

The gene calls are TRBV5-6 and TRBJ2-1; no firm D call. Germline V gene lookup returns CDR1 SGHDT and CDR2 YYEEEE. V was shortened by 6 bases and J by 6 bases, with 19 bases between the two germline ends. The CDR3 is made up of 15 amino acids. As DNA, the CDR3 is TGTGCCAGCACCTCACCGGTCCTACCGGGCAATGAGCAGTTCTTC. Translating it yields CASTSPVLPGNEQFF.

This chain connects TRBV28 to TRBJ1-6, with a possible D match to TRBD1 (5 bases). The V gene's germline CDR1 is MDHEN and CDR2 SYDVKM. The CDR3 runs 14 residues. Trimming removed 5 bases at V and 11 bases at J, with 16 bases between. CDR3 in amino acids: CASSPRDYRTPLHF. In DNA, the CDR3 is TGTGCCAGCAGTCCACGGGACTATAGGACACCCCTCCACTTT.

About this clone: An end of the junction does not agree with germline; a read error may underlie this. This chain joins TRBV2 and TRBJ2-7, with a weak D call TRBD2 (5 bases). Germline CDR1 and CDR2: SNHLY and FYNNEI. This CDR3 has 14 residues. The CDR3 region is CASTQRGSSYEQYF. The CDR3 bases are TGTGCCAGCACCCAGCGAGGGAGCTCCTATGAGCAGTACTTC.

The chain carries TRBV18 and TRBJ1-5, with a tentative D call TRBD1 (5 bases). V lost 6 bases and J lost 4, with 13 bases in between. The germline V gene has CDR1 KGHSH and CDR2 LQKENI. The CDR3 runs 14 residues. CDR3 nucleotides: TGTGCCAGCTCCCCGGGGCGGGGTAATCAGCCCCAGCATTTT. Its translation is CASSPGRGNQPQHF. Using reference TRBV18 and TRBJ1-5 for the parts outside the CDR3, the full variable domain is NAGVMQNPRHLVRRRGQEARLRCSPMKGHSHVYWYRQLPEEGLKFMVYLQKENIIDESGMPKERFSAEFPKEGPSILRIQQVVRGDSAAYFCASSPGRGNQPQHFGDGTRLSIL.

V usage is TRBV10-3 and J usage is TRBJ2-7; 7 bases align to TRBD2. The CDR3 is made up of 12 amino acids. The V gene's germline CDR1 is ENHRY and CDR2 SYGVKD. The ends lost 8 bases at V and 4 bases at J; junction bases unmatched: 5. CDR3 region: CAIGPGGYEQYF. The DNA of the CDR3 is TGTGCCATCGGGCCGGGGGGTTACGAGCAGTACTTC.

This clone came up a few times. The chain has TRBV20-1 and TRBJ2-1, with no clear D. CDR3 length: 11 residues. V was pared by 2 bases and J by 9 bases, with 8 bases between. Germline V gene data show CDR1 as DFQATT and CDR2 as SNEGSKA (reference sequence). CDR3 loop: CSARSVGEQFF. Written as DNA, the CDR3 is TGCAGTGCTAGAAGCGTGGGTGAGCAGTTCTTC.

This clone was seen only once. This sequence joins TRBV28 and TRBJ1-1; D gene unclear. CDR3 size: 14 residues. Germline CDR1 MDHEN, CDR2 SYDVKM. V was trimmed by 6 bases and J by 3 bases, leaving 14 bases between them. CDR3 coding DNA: TGTGCCAGCAGCCCCAGGCCACGCCACACTGAAGCTTTCTTT. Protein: CASSPRPRHTEAFF.

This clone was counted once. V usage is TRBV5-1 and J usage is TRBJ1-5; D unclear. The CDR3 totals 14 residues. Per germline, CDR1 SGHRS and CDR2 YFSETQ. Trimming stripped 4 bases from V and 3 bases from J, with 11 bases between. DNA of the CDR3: TGCGCCAGCAGCCCGGACGGACCCAATCAGCCCCAGCATTTT. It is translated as CASSPDGPNQPQHF.

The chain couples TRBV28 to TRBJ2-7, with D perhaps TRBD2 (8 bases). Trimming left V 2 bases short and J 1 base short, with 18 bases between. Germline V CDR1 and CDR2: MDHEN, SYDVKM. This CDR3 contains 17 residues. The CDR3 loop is CASSLTGQSGGSYEQYF. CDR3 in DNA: TGTGCCAGCAGTTTAACGGGACAGAGCGGGGGTTCCTACGAGCAGTACTTC.

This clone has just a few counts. As DNA, the CDR3 is TGTGCCAGCAGTTACTCGTCGGTGGGCTCCTACGAGCAGTACTTC. This encodes CASSYSSVGSYEQYF. The genes are TRBV6-5 and TRBJ2-7; D is unclear. The CDR3 spans 15 residues. Germline V CDR1 and CDR2: MNHEY, SVGAGI. V was trimmed by 0 bases and J by 0 bases, leaving 9 bases between them.

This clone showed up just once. CDR3: CASSSRTGKDTEAFF. CDR3 sequence (DNA): TGTGCCAGCAGCTCCCGGACAGGGAAAGACACTGAAGCTTTCTTT. V usage is TRBV7-6 and J usage is TRBJ1-1; TRBD1 aligns across 8 bases. The CDR3 covers 15 residues. CDR1 and CDR2 (germline): SGHVS, FNYEAQ. The J segment lost 3 bases and the V segment lost 4 bases, leaving 7 bases of the junction unmatched.

The CDR3 region is CASSQDLEWRNTIYF. The CDR3 DNA reads TGTGCCAGCAGCCAAGATTTGGAATGGAGAAACACCATATATTTT. The rearrangement links TRBV4-2 to TRBJ1-3; D is ambiguous. The germline V gene has CDR1 LGHNA and CDR2 YNFKEQ. Trimming shortened V by 0 bases and J by 5 bases, and 11 bases separated the two germline ends. The CDR3 contains 15 residues.

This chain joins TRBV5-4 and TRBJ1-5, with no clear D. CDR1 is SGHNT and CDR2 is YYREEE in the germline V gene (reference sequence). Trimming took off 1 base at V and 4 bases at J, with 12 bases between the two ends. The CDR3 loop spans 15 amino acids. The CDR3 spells CASSLSGAVNQPQHF. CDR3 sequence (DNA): TGTGCCAGCAGCTTGTCGGGAGCCGTGAATCAGCCCCAGCATTTT.